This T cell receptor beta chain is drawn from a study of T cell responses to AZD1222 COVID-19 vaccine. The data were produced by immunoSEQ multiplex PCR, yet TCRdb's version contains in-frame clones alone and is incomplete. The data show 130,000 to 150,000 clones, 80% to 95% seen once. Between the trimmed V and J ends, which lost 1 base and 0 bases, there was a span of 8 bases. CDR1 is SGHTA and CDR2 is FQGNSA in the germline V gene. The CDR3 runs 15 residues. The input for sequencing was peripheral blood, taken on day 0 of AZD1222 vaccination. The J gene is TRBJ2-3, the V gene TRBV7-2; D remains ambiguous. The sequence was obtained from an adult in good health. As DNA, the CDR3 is TGTGCCAGCAGCTTAGTTGAGGCTAGCACAGATACGCAGTATTTT. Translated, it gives CASSLVEASTDTQYF.